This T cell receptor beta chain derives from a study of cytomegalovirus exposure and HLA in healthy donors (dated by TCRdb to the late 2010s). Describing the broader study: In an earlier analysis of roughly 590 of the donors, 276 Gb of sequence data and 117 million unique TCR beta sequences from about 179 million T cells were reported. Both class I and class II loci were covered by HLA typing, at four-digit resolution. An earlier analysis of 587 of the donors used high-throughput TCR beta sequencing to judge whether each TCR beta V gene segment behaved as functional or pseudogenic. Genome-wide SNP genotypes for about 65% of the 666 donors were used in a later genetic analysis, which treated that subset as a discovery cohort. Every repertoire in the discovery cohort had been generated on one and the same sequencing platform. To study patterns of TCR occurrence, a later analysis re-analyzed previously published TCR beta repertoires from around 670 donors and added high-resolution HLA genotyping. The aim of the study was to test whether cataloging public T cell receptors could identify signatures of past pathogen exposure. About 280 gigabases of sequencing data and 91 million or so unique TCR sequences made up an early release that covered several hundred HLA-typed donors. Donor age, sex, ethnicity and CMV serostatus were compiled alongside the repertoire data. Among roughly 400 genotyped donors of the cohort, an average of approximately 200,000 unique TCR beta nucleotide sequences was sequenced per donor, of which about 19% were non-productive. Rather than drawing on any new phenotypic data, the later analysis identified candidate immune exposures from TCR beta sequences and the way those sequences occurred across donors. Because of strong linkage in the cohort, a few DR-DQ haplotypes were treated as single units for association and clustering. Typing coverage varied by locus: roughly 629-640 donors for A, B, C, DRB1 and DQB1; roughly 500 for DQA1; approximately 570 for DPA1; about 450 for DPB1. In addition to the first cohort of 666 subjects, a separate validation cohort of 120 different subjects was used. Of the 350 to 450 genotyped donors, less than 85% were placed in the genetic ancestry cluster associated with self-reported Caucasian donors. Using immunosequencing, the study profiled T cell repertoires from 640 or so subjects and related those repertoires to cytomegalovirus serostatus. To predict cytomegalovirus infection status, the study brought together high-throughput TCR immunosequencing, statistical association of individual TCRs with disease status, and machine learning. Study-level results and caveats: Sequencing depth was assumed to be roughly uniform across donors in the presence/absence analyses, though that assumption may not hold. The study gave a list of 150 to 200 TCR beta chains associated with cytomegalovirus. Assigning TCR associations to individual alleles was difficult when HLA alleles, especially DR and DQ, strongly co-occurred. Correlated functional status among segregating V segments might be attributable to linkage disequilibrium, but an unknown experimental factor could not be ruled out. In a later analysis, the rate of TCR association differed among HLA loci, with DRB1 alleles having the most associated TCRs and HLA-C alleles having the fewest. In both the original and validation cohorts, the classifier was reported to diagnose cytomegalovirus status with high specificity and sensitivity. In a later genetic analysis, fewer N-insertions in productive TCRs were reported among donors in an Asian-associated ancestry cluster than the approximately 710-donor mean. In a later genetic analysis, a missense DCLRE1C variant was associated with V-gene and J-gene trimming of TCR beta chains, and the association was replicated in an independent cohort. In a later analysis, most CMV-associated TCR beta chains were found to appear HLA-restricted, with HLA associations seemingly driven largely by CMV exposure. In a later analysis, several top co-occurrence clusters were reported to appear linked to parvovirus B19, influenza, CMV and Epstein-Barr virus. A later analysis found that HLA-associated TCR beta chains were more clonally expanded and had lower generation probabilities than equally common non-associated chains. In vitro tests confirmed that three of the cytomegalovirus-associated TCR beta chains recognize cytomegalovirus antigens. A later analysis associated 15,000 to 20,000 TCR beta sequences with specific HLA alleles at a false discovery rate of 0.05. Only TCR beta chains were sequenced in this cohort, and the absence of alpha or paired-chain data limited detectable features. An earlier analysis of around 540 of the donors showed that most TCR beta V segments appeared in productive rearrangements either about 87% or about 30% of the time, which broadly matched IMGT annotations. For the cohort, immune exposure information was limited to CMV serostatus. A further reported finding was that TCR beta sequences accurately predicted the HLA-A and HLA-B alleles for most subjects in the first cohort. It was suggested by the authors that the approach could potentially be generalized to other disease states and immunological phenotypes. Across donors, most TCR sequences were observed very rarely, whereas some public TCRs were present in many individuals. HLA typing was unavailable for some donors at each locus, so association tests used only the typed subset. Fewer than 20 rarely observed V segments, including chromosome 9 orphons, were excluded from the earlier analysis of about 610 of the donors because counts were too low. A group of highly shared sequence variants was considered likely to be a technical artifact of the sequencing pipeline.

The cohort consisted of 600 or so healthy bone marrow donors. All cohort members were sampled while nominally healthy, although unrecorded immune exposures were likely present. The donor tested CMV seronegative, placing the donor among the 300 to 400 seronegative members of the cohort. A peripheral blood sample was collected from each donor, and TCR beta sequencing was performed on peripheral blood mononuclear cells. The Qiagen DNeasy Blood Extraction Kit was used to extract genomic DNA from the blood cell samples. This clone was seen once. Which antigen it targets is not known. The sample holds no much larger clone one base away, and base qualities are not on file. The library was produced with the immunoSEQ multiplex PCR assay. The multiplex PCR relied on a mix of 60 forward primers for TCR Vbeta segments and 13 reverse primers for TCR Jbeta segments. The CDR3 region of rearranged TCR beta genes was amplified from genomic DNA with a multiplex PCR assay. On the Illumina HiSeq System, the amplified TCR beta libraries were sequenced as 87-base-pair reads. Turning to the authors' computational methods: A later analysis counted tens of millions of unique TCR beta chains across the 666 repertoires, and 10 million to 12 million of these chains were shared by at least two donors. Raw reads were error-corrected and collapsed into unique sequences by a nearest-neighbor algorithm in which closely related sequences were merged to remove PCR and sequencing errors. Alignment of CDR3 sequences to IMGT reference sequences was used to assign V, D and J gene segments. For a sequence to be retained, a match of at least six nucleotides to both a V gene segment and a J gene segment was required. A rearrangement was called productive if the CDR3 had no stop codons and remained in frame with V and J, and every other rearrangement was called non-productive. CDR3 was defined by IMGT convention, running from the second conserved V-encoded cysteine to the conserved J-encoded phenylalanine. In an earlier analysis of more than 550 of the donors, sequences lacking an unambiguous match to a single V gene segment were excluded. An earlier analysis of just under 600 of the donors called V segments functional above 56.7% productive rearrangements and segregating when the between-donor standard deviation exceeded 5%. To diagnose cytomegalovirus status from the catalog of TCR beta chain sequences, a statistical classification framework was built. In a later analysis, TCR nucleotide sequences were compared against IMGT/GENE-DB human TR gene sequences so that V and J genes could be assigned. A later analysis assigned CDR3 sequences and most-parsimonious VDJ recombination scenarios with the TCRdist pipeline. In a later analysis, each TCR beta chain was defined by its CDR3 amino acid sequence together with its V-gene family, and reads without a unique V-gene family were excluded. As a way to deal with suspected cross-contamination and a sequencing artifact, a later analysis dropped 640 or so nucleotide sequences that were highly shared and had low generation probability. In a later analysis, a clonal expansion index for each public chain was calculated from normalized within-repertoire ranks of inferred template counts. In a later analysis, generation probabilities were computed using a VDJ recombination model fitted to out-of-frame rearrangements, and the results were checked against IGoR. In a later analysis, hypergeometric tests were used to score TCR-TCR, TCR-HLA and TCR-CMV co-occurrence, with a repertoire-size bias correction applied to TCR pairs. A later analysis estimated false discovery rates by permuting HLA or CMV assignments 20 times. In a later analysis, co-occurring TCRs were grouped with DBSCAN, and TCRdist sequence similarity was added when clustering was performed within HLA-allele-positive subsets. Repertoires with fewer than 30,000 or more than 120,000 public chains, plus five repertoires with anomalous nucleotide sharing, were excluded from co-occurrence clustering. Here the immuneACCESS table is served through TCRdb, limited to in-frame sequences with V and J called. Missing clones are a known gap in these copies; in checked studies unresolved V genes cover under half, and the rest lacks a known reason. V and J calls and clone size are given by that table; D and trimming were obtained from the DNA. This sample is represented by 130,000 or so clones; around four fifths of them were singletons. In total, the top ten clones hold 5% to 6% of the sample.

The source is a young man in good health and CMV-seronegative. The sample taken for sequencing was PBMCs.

The CDR3 in this case is CASSPRDSNEKLFF. The DNA is TGTGCCAGCAGCCCCCGGGACAGTAATGAAAAACTGTTTTTT. Recombination connected TRBV7-9 to TRBJ1-4; 7 middle bases align to TRBD1. After removal of 5 bases from V and 4 bases from J, the junction retains 4 bases not matched to a gene. CDR1 and CDR2 were assigned from the germline V gene (reference sequence) as SEHNR and FQNEAQ. There are 14 amino acids in the CDR3, from cysteine to phenylalanine inclusive. Left in the record is the CDR3 DNA by itself, 42 bases read in frame from the first base.